This T cell receptor beta chain appears in the sequencing data of a study of cytomegalovirus exposure and HLA in healthy donors. V gave up 1 base and J gave up 9 bases, with 19 bases separating them. The CDR3 sequence is 16 residues long. CDR1 is MGHDK, CDR2 SYGVNS, per germline. Study-wide points: Later analysis showed TCR association rates varying by HLA locus, highest for DRB1 and lowest for HLA-C. In vitro checks showed that a few CMV-associated chains really do target CMV antigens.

PCR used 60 Vbeta primers and 13 Jbeta primers. Assay: immunoSEQ multiplex PCR; the TCRdb copy retains only in-frame clones and omits some. This table holds around 150,000 clones, roughly 80% found once. On this clone itself: Its antigen remains unidentified.

This chain links TRBV25-1 with TRBJ2-1, with D possibly TRBD1 on 6 matching bases. The sequenced sample consisted of PBMCs. This sequence was found in a man aged 35 to 55 in good health and CMV-seropositive. CDR3 DNA sequence: TGTGCCAGCAGTGAATTTAGGACAGCCATTGGGGGTGAGCAGTTCTTC. It is translated as CASSEFRTAIGGEQFF. Supplemented by reference TRBV25-1 and TRBJ2-1, the full variable domain reads EADIYQTPRYLVIGTGKKITLECSQTMGHDKMYWYQQDPGMELHLIHYSYGVNSTEKGDLSSESTVSRIRTEHFPLTLESARPSHTSQYLCASSEFRTAIGGEQFFGPGTRLTVL.